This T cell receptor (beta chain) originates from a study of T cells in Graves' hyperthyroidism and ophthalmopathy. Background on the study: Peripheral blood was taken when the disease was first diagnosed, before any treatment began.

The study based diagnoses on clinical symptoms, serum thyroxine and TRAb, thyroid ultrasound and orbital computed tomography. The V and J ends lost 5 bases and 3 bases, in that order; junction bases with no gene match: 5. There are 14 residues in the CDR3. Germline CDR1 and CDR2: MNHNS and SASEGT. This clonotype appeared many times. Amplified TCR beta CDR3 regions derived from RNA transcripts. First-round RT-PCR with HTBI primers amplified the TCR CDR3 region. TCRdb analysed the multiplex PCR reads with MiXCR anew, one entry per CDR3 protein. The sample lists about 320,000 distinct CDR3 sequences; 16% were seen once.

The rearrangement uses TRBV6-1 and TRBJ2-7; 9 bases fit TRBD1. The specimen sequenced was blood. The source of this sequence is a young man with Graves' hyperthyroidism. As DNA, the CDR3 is TGTGCCAGCAGTTCTAGGGACAGGGACTACGAGCAGTACTTC. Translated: CASSSRDRDYEQYF.